The subject of this entry is one T cell receptor beta chain. Trimming pared 6 bases from V and 2 bases from J, leaving 10 bases between. CDR1 is MNHEY and CDR2 is SVGAGI in the germline V gene. The CDR3 is 13 amino acids. Authors' processing steps: Reference gene primer amplification gave estimated nucleated cell counts. Data came from immunoSEQ multiplex PCR; TCRdb stores just in-frame clones and leaves some out. The V and J calls and clone size are taken from that table; D and trimming were inferred from the DNA. Here the sample spans about 300,000 clones, approximately 85% being singletons. The entry originates in a study of blood T cell repertoires in COVID-19.

The sequence derives from a man aged 25-40 years who had recovered from COVID-19. Sequences were obtained from PBMCs or T cells enriched from blood (not recorded which). The chain has TRBV6-5 and TRBJ1-2; D unclear. The CDR3 DNA reads TGTGCCAGCAGGCCCCGAGAGAACTATGGCTACACCTTC. This translates into CASRPRENYGYTF.